A selection of T cell receptor beta chains follows, all from one sample in a study of Tregs in tolerant kidney transplant recipients. Method: immunoSEQ multiplex PCR; TCRdb's copy keeps in-frame clones and lacks some. Among 90,000 to 150,000 clones listed, around nine tenths were seen once. Sequenced: CD4+ T cells from blood. All receptors derive from a human donor in good health. CDR3s include the opening cysteine and the closing phenylalanine or tryptophan. Fields, in order: clone size, V gene, J gene, D gene, CDR3 protein, CDR3 DNA. D genes are given only for firm matches. Rows give clone size only sometimes, using once, few, many, or a class for an expanded clone.

clone_size: NA
v_call: TRBV10-3
j_call: TRBJ2-7
d_call: TRBD1
cdr3_aa: CAISEPNVGQGYEQYF
cdr3_nt: TGTGCCATCAGTGAACCGAATGTCGGACAGGGCTACGAGCAGTACTTC

clone_size: NA
v_call: TRBV4-1
j_call: TRBJ2-5
d_call: NA
cdr3_aa: CASSRGLGQETQYF
cdr3_nt: TGCGCCAGCAGCCGGGGCCTGGGGCAAGAGACCCAGTACTTC

clone_size: NA
v_call: TRBV11-2
j_call: TRBJ1-5
d_call: NA
cdr3_aa: CASSLTDSNQPQHF
cdr3_nt: TGTGCCAGCAGCTTGACAGATAGCAATCAGCCCCAGCATTTT

clone_size: once
v_call: TRBV5-1
j_call: TRBJ2-7
d_call: TRBD2
cdr3_aa: CASSLDREGYEQYF
cdr3_nt: TGCGCCAGCAGCTTGGACCGGGAGGGCTACGAGCAGTACTTC

clone_size: NA
v_call: TRBV11-3
j_call: TRBJ2-6
d_call: NA
cdr3_aa: CASSLTTSPSVLTF
cdr3_nt: TGTGCCAGCAGCTTAACGACCTCGCCCTCCGTCCTGACTTTC

clone_size: NA
v_call: TRBV5-1
j_call: TRBJ2-3
d_call: TRBD1
cdr3_aa: CASSSTGLGADTQYF
cdr3_nt: TGCGCCAGCAGCTCGACAGGGTTAGGGGCAGATACGCAGTATTTT

clone_size: NA
v_call: TRBV5-4
j_call: TRBJ2-7
d_call: NA
cdr3_aa: CASSSKPGGYGYEQYF
cdr3_nt: TGTGCCAGCAGCTCCAAGCCCGGGGGATATGGCTACGAGCAGTACTTC

clone_size: NA
v_call: TRBV2
j_call: TRBJ1-5
d_call: TRBD1
cdr3_aa: CASTQDRGRDQPQHF
cdr3_nt: TGTGCCAGCACCCAGGACAGGGGAAGAGATCAGCCCCAGCATTTT

clone_size: NA
v_call: TRBV5-1
j_call: TRBJ1-1
d_call: NA
cdr3_aa: CASSSFGTENTEAFF
cdr3_nt: TGCGCCAGCAGCTCGTTCGGGACCGAAAACACTGAAGCTTTCTTT

clone_size: NA
v_call: TRBV11-2
j_call: TRBJ2-3
d_call: TRBD1
cdr3_aa: CASSPDRGTDTQYF
cdr3_nt: TGTGCCAGCAGCCCCGACAGGGGCACAGATACGCAGTATTTT

clone_size: NA
v_call: TRBV6-5
j_call: TRBJ2-5
d_call: NA
cdr3_aa: CASSSSLASSQETQYF
cdr3_nt: TGTGCCAGCAGTTCTTCCCTAGCGTCTAGTCAAGAGACCCAGTACTTC

clone_size: NA
v_call: TRBV14
j_call: TRBJ2-2
d_call: TRBD2
cdr3_aa: CASSQELAANTGELFF
cdr3_nt: TGTGCCAGCAGCCAAGAACTAGCGGCGAACACCGGGGAGCTGTTTTTT

clone_size: NA
v_call: TRBV20-1
j_call: TRBJ2-1
d_call: NA
cdr3_aa: CSASVAARRFF
cdr3_nt: TGCAGTGCTAGTGTCGCCGCAAGGAGGTTCTTC

clone_size: NA
v_call: TRBV18
j_call: TRBJ1-1
d_call: TRBD1
cdr3_aa: CASSPRQGNTEAFF
cdr3_nt: TGTGCCAGCTCACCAAGACAGGGGAACACTGAAGCTTTCTTT

clone_size: NA
v_call: TRBV5-4
j_call: TRBJ2-7
d_call: TRBD2
cdr3_aa: CASSSGGGRASYEQYF
cdr3_nt: TGTGCCAGCAGCTCCGGGGGCGGGAGGGCCTCCTACGAGCAGTACTTC

clone_size: NA
v_call: TRBV29-1
j_call: TRBJ2-7
d_call: TRBD2
cdr3_aa: CSVVRASGVSSYEQYF
cdr3_nt: TGCAGCGTTGTTAGGGCTAGCGGAGTGAGCTCCTACGAGCAGTACTTC